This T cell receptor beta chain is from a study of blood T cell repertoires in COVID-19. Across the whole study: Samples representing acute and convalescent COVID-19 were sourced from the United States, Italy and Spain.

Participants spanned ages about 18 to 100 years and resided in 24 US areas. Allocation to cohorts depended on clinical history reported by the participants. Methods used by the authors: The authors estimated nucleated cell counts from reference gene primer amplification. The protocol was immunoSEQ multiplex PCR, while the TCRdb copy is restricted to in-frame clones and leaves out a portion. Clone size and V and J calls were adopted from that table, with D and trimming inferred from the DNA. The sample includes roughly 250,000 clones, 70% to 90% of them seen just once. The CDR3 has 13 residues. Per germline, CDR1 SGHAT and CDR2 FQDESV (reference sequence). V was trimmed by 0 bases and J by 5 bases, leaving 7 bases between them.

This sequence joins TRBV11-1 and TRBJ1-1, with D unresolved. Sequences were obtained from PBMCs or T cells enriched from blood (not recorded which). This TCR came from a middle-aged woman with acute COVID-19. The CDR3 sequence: CASSLARDTEAFF. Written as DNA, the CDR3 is TGTGCCAGCAGCTTAGCGAGGGATACTGAAGCTTTCTTT.